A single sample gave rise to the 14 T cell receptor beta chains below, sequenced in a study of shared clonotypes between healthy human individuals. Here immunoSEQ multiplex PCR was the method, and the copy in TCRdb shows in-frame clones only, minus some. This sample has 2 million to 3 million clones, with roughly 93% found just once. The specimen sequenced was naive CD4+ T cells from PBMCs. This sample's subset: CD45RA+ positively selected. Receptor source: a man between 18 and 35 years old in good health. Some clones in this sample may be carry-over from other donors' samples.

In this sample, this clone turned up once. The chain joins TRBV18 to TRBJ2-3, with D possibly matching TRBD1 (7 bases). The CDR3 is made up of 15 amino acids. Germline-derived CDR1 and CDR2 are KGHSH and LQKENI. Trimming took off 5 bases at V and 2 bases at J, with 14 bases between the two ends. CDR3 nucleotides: TGTGCCAGCTCAAGTGCAGGGGGGTACACAGATACGCAGTATTTT. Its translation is CASSSAGGYTDTQYF.

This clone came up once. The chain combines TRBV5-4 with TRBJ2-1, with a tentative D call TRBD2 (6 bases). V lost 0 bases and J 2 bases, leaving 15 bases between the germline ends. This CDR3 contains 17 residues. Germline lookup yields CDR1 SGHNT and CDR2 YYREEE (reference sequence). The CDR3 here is CASSLAIWAGTYNEQFF. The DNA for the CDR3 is TGTGCCAGCAGCTTGGCGATTTGGGCGGGAACCTACAATGAGCAGTTCTTC.

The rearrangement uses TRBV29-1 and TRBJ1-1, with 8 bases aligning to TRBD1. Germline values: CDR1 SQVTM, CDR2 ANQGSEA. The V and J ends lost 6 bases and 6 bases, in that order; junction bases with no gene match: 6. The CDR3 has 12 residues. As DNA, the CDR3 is TGCAGCGTAAACAGGGGGGAGTCTGAAGCTTTCTTT. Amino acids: CSVNRGESEAFF.

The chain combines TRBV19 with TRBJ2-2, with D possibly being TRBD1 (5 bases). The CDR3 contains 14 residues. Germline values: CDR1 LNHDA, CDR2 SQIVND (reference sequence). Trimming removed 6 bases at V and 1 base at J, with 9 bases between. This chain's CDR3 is CASRDTRNTGELFF. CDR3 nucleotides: TGTGCCAGTAGGGACACCCGGAACACCGGGGAGCTGTTTTTT.

The CDR3 DNA follows: TGTGCCAGCAGCTTAATCGGAAGCCAAGAGACCCAGTACTTC. It encodes CASSLIGSQETQYF. The chain couples TRBV7-6 to TRBJ2-5; D remains ambiguous. V dropped 2 bases and J dropped 1 base, with 8 bases sitting between them. The CDR3 covers 14 residues. Germline loops: CDR1 SGHVS, CDR2 FNYEAQ.

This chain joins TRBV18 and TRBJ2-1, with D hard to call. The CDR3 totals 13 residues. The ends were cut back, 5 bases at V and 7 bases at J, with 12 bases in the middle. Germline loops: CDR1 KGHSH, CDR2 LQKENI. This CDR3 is CASSTLLGNEQFF. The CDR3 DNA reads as TGTGCCAGCTCAACCTTGCTCGGAAATGAGCAGTTCTTC.

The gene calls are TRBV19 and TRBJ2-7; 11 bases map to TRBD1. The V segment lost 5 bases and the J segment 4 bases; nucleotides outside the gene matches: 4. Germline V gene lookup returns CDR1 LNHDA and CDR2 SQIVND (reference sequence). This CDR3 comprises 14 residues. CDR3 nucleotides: TGTGCCAGTAGTCACGGGACAGGGGGGTACGAGCAGTACTTC. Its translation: CASSHGTGGYEQYF.

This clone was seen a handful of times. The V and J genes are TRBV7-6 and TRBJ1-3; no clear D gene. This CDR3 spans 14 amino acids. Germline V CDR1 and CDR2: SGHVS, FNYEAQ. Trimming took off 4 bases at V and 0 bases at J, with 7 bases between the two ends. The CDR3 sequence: CASSSRVSGNTIYF. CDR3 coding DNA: TGTGCCAGCAGCTCGCGGGTCTCTGGAAACACCATATATTTT.

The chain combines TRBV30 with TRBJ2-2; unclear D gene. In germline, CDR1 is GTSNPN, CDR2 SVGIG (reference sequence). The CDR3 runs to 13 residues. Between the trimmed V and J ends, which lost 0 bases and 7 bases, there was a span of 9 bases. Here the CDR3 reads CAWSVASRGELFF. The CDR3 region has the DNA TGTGCCTGGAGTGTAGCGTCTCGCGGGGAGCTGTTTTTT.

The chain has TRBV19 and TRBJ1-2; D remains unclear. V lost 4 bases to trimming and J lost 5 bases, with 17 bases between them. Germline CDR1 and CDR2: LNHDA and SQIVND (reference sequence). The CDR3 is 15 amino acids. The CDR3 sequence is CASSSRGSPLYGYTF. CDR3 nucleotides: TGTGCCAGTAGTAGCCGAGGGTCCCCTCTGTATGGCTACACCTTC.

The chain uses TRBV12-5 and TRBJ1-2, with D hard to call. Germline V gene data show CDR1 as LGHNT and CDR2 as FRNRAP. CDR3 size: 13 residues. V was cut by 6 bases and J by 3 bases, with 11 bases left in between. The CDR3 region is CASGRGLDYGYTF. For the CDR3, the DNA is TGTGCTAGTGGCCGGGGTTTGGACTATGGCTACACCTTC.

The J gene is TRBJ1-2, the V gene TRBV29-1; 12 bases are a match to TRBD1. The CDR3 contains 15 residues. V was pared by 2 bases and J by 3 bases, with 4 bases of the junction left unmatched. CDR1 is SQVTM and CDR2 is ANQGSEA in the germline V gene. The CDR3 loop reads CSVESGQGADYGYTF. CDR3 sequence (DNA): TGCAGCGTTGAATCGGGACAGGGGGCCGACTATGGCTACACCTTC.

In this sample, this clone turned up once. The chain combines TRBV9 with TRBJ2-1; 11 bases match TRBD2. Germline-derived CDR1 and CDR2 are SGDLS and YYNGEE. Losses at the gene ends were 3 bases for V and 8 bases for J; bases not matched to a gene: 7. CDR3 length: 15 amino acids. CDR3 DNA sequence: TGTGCCAGCAGCGGTACTAGCGGGAGAGTCCATGAGCAGTTCTTC. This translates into CASSGTSGRVHEQFF.

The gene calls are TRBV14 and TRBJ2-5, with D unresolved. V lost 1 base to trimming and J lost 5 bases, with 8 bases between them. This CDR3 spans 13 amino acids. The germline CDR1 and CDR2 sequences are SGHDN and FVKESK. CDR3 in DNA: TGTGCCAGCAGCCAAGGATCTTCGGAGACCCAGTACTTC. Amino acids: CASSQGSSETQYF.